This entry lists 3 T cell receptor beta chains sequenced from one sample in a study of blood T cell repertoires in COVID-19. Measured with immunoSEQ multiplex PCR; TCRdb has only the in-frame clones, and not every one. This table holds a few hundred thousand clones, about four fifths found once. What was sequenced was PBMCs or T cells enriched from blood (not recorded which). The origin of the receptors is a man aged 50 to 59 who had recovered from COVID-19.

The V gene is TRBV28, the J gene TRBJ2-1; 10 bases agree with TRBD1. The CDR3 length is 14 residues. Germline loops: CDR1 MDHEN, CDR2 SYDVKM. Trimming at V came to 5 bases and at J to 12 bases, leaving 10 bases not matched to a gene. The CDR3: CASSPGGTGVVQFF. For the CDR3, the DNA is TGTGCCAGCAGTCCCGGCGGGACAGGGGTGGTGCAGTTCTTC.

The chain uses TRBV27 and TRBJ2-5, with D perhaps matching TRBD1 (5 bases). This CDR3 has 15 residues. Deletions cut 4 bases from V and 4 bases from J, with 16 bases between. Germline CDR1 MNHEY, CDR2 SMNVEV (reference sequence). The CDR3 region is CASSSTPWGRETQYF. The CDR3 bases are TGTGCCAGCAGTTCCACCCCTTGGGGCCGAGAGACCCAGTACTTC.

The chain employs TRBV4-3 and TRBJ2-1; 11 nucleotides agree with TRBD2. V gave up 0 bases and J gave up 2 bases; unmatched junction bases: 3. The V gene's germline CDR1 is LGHNA and CDR2 YSLEER. The CDR3 contains 17 residues. The CDR3 spells CASSQDELAGAYNEQFF. The DNA of the CDR3 is TGCGCCAGCAGCCAAGATGAACTAGCGGGGGCCTACAATGAGCAGTTCTTC.